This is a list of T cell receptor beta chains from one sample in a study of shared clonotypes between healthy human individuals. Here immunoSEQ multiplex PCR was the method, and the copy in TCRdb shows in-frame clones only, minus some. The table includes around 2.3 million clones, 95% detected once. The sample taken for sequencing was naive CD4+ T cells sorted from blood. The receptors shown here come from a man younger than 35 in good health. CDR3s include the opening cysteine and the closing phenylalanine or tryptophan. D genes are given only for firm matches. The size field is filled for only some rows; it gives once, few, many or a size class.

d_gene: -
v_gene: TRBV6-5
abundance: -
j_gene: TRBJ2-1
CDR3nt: TGTGCCAGCAGTTATGCTCGCGGGCGGGGCTACAATGAGCAGTTCTTC
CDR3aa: CASSYARGRGYNEQFF

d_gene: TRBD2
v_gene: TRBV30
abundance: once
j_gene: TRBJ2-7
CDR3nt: TGTGCCTGGAGTAGGGGTAGCGGGATCTACGAGCAGTACTTC
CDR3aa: CAWSRGSGIYEQYF

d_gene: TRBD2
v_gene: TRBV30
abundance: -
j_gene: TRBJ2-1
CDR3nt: TGTGCCTCCCAGGCCCCTGGCGGGAGGACGGATGAGCAGTTCTTC
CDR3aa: CASQAPGGRTDEQFF

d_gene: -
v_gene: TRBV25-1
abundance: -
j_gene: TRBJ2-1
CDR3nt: TGTGCCAGCAGTGAAGCGACATTTACCTACAATGAGCAGTTCTTC
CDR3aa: CASSEATFTYNEQFF

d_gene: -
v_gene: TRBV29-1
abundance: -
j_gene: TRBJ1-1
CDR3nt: TGCAGCGTGGAATCCGGGACACCGGTGACTGAAGCTTTCTTT
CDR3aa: CSVESGTPVTEAFF

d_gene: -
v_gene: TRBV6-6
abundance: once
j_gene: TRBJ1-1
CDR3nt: TGTGCCAGCAGTTACGGCGGGACTGAAGCTTTCTTT
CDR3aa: CASSYGGTEAFF

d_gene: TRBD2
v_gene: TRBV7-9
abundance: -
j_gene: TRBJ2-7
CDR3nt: TGTGCCAGCAGCCTTGGACTAGCGGGTCACGAGCAGTACTTC
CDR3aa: CASSLGLAGHEQYF

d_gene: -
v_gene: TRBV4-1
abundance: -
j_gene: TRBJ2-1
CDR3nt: TGCGCCAGCAGCCAGACGGGACCACGATCCTACAATGAGCAGTTCTTC
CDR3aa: CASSQTGPRSYNEQFF

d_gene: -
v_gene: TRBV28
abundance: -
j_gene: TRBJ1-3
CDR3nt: TGTGCCAGCAGTACCTACAGGGCCCTCTCTGGAAACACCATATATTTT
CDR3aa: CASSTYRALSGNTIYF

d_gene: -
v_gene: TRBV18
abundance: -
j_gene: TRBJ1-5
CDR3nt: TGTGCCAGCTCACCAGGGGAGGAGCAGCCCCAGCATTTT
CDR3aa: CASSPGEEQPQHF

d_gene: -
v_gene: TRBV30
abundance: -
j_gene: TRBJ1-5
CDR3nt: TGTGCCTGGAGTGTAAGCCGCTCGAATAGCAATCAGCCCCAGCATTTT
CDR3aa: CAWSVSRSNSNQPQHF

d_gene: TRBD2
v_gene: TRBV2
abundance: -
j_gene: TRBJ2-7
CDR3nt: TGTGCCAGCAGCAAAGCGGGGAGCTCCTACGAGCAGTACTTC
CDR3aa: CASSKAGSSYEQYF

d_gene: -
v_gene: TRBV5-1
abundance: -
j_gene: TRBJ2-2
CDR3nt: TGCGCCAGCAGCCTCGGACGGGACACCGGGGAGCTGTTTTTT
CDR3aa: CASSLGRDTGELFF

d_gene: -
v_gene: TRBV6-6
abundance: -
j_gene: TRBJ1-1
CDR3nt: TGTGCCAGCGGGCCGGGGACTGAAGCTTTCTTT
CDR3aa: CASGPGTEAFF

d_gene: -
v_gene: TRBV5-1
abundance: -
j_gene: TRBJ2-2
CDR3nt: TGCGCCAGCAGCATCGGACAACTCGTGAACACCGGGGAGCTGTTTTTT
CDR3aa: CASSIGQLVNTGELFF

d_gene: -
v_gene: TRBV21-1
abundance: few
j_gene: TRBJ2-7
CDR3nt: TGTGCCAGCACCACTAGCGGGGGGGCGGCCGAGCAGTACTTC
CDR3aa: CASTTSGGAAEQYF

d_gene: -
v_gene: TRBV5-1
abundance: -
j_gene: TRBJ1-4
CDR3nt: TGCGCCAGCAGCTCCGATACAACTAATGAAAAACTGTTTTTT
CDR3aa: CASSSDTTNEKLFF

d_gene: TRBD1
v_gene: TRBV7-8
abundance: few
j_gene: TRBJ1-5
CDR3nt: TGTGCCAGCAGCTTACAGGGGGCGGGTCAGCCCCAGCATTTT
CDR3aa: CASSLQGAGQPQHF

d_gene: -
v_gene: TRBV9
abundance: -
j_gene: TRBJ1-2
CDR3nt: TGTGCCAGCAGCCGAACAGGGATCTATGGCTACACCTTC
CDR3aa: CASSRTGIYGYTF

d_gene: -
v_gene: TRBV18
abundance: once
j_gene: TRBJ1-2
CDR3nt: TGTGCCAGCTCACCACTGTCTTCTAACTATGGCTACACCTTC
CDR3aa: CASSPLSSNYGYTF

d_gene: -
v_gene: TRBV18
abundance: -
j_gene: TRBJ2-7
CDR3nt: TGTGCCAGCTCACCCGGCGGTAACAATCTCCTAGAGCAGTACTTC
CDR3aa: CASSPGGNNLLEQYF

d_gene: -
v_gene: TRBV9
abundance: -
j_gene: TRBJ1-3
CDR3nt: TGTGCCAGCAGCGCGGGACACATCTCTGGAAACACCATATATTTT
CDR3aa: CASSAGHISGNTIYF

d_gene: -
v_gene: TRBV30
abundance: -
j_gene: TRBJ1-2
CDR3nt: TGTGCCTGGAGTGGGACAGCGTATGGCTACACCTTC
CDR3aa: CAWSGTAYGYTF

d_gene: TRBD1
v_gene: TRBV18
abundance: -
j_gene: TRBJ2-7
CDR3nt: TGTGCCAGCTCATCAGCCGGGACAGGGGGTAACGAGCAGTACTTC
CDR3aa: CASSSAGTGGNEQYF

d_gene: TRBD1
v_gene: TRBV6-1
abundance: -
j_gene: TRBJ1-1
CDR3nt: TGTGCCAGCAGTGAAGGGACAGGGGTTCGAGCTTTCTTT
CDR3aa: CASSEGTGVRAFF

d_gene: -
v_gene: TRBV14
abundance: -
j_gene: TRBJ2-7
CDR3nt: TGTGCCAGCAGCCAAGTAGGGACAACAGAGCAGTACTTC
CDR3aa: CASSQVGTTEQYF

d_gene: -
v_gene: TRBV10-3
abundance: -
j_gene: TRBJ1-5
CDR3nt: TGTGCCATCAAAGTAGGGTTAGGAAGCAATCAGCCCCAGCATTTT
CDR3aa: CAIKVGLGSNQPQHF

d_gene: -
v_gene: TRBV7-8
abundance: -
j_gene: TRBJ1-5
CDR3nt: TGTGCCAGCAGCTTGGTAGACAATCAGCCCCAGCATTTT
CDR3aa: CASSLVDNQPQHF

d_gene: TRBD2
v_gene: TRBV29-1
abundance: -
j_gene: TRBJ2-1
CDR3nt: TGCAGCGTTGGGACTAGCGGGGAGCAGTTCTTC
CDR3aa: CSVGTSGEQFF

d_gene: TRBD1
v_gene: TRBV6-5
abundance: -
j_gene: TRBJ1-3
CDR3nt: TGTGCCAGCAGTTTAACAGGGGAAGGGAACACCATATATTTT
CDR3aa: CASSLTGEGNTIYF

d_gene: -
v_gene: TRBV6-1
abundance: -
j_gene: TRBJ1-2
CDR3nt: TGTGCCAGCAGTGAAAGGGTGGCGTATGGCTACACCTTC
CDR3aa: CASSERVAYGYTF

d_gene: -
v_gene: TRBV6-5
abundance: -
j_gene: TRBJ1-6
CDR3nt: TGTGCCAGTACTTCCCGAGGTAGGGGTGATTCACCCCTCCACTTT
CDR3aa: CASTSRGRGDSPLHF

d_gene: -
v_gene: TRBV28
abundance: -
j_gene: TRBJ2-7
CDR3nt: TGTGCCAGCAGTTTATACCAACTTTACGAGCAGTACTTC
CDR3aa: CASSLYQLYEQYF

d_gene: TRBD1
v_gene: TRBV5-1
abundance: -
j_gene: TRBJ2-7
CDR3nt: TGCGCCAGCAGCTCTCCGGGACAGGGGCCCCACGAGCAGTACTTC
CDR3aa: CASSSPGQGPHEQYF

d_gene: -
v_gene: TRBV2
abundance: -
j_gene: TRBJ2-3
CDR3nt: TGTGCCAGCAGTGTTCAGGCAGGGGCGCAGTATTTT
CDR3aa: CASSVQAGAQYF

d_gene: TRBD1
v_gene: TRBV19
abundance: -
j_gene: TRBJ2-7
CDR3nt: TGTGCCAGTAGTCGACAGGGATCCCACTACGAGCAGTACTTC
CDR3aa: CASSRQGSHYEQYF

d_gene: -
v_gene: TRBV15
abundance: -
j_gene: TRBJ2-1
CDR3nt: TGTGCCACCAGCAGAGATCTTTCACCCGCGAGCTACAATGAGCAGTTCTTC
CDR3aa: CATSRDLSPASYNEQFF

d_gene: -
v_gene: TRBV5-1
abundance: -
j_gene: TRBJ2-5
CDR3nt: TGCGCCAGCAGCTTAGGCAGGGGAGGGGAGACCCAGTACTTC
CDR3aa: CASSLGRGGETQYF

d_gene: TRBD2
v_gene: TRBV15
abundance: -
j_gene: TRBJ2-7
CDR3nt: TGTGCCACCAGCAGCGACGTAAGCGGGGCCGTCTCCTACGAGCAGTACTTC
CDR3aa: CATSSDVSGAVSYEQYF

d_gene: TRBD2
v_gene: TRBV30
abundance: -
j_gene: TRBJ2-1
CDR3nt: TGTGCCTGGAGTTTGATAGCGGGAGGTGAGCAGTTCTTC
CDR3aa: CAWSLIAGGEQFF

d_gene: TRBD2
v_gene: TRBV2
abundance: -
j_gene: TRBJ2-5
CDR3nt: TGTGCCAGCAGTGAATCCGGGGAGTTAGCGGGAGAGCAAGAGACCCAGTACTTC
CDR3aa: CASSESGELAGEQETQYF

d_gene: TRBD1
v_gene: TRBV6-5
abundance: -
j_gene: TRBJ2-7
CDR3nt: TGTGCCAGCAGTGTACCGGGACAGGGTGTGGGGCAGTACTTC
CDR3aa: CASSVPGQGVGQYF

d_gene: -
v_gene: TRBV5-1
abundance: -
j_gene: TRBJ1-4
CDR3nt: TGCGCCAGCAGCCGCTCCGAACAAGAAATTGAAAAACTGTTTTTT
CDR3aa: CASSRSEQEIEKLFF

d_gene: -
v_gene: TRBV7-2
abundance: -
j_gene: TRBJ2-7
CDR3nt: TGTGCCAGCAGCCCCCGATCCCGCGACAGTCGTGGGTTTGGCGAGCAGTACTTC
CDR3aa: CASSPRSRDSRGFGEQYF

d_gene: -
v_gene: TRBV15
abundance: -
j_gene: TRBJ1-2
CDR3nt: TGTGCCACCAGCAGGGACTCAGGGAGGGACTATGGCTACACCTTC
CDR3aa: CATSRDSGRDYGYTF

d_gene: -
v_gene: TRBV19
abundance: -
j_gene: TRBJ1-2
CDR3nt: TGTGCCAGTAGTATAGATACGGGCAACTATGGCTACACCTTC
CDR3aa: CASSIDTGNYGYTF

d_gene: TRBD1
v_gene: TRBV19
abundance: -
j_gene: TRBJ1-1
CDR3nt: TGTGCCAGTAGTATTGGGACAGGGTACGCTGAAGCTTTCTTT
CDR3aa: CASSIGTGYAEAFF

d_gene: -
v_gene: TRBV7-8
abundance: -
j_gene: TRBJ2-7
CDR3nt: TGTGCCAGCAGACGGGGCTTGTCGGCCTACGAGCAGTACTTC
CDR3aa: CASRRGLSAYEQYF

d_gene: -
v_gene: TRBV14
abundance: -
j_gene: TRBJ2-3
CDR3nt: TGTGCCAGCAGCCAAGATTGGGCTGGAACGCAGTATTTT
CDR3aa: CASSQDWAGTQYF

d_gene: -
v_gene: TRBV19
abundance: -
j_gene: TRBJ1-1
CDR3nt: TGTGCCAGTAGTGCCCGGACTCGTACGGCTGAAGCTTTCTTT
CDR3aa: CASSARTRTAEAFF

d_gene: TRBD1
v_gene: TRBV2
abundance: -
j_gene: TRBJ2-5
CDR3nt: TGTGCCAGCAAAAGATCAGGGGGCGGAGAGACCCAGTACTTC
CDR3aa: CASKRSGGGETQYF

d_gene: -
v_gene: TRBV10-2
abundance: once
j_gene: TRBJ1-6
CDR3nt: TGCGCCAGCAGTGAGTCCCAGGGTCTATATAGTTCACCCCTCCACTTT
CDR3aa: CASSESQGLYSSPLHF

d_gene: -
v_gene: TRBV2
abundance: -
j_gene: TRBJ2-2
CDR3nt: TGTGCCAGCAGTGTCGCAGAGAACACCGGGGAGCTGTTTTTT
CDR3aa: CASSVAENTGELFF

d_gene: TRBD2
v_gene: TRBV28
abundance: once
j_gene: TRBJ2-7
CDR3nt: TGTGCCAGCAGGACTAGCGGGGGGTTCTACGAGCAGTACTTC
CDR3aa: CASRTSGGFYEQYF

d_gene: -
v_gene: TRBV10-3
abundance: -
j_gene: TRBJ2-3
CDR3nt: TGTGCCATCAAAGGGGACACAGATACGCAGTATTTT
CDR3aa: CAIKGDTDTQYF

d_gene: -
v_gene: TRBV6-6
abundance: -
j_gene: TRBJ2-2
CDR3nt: TGTGCCAGCAGTCAGACAGACGCCGGGGAGCTGTTTTTT
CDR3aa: CASSQTDAGELFF